The source of this T cell receptor beta chain is a study of neoadjuvant nivolumab and ipilimumab in lung cancer. V lost 5 bases and J 10 bases, leaving 9 bases between the germline ends. Germline loops: CDR1 SEHNR, CDR2 FQNEAQ (reference sequence). The CDR3 has 12 amino acids. This table comes from immunoSEQ multiplex PCR, and its TCRdb copy is limited to in-frame clones, with some not included. The sample yields 6,500 to 8,500 clones, approximately 85% seen once. This clonotype was sampled from an adult with non-small cell lung cancer. The material sequenced was tumor tissue, taken after neoadjuvant nivolumab, alone or with ipilimumab, at or shortly before surgery. The V call is TRBV7-9, the J call TRBJ1-6, with unresolved D. The chain's CDR3 is CASSPAGSPLHF. DNA for the CDR3: TGTGCCAGCAGCCCAGCAGGCTCACCCCTCCACTTT.